This T cell receptor (beta chain) comes out of a study of T cell repertoires in cytomegalovirus infection. Whole-study findings and limits: Identification of carriers of CMV plus the relevant HLA was achieved through cumulative public TCR beta family frequency. In two of eight donors, the top clonotype was HLA-C-restricted CMV-specific.

Points on this clonotype: Its antigen is currently unknown.

One entry per CDR3 protein results from TCRdb running MiXCR on the reads. Of about a million distinct CDR3 sequences in the sample, 30% to 40% were seen once. This CDR3 region has 15 residues. V gave up 0 bases and J gave up 5 bases, with 11 bases separating them. Germline CDR1 LNHNV, CDR2 YYDKDF (reference sequence). The sequences come from cultured CD8+ T cells from PBMCs, collected from culture after CMV antigen stimulation. The sequence came from a human donor in good health (CMV status not recorded). Some clones in this sample may be carry-over from other donors' samples. The chain carries TRBV15 and TRBJ1-5; maybe TRBD1 (5 bases). This chain's CDR3 is CATSRDRARDQPQHF. CDR3 nucleotides: TGTGCCACCAGCAGAGATCGGGCCAGGGATCAGCCCCAGCATTTT.